This TCR beta chain was captured by sequencing in a study of neurological immune-mediated disorders. The germline V gene encodes CDR1 LNHDA and CDR2 SQIVND (reference sequence). This CDR3 is built from 12 residues. V lost 4 bases, J lost 0 bases, and 1 base lay in between. Preparation of the unsorted libraries drew on 2 million PBMCs stored at -80 C. MiXCR, run by TCRdb on the 5' RACE reads, gives a single entry per CDR3 protein. The sample carries tens of thousands of distinct CDR3 sequences, around 4.2% recorded once. This TCR derives from a man aged 45-65 years with multiple sclerosis. The sample consisted of PBMCs. J is TRBJ1-5 and V is TRBV19; D remains ambiguous. The CDR3 sequence: CASSNSNQPQHF. DNA for the CDR3: TGTGCCAGTAGTAATAGCAATCAGCCCCAGCATTTT.